A selection of T cell receptor beta chains follows, all from one sample in a study of blood T cell repertoires in COVID-19. Profiling relied on immunoSEQ multiplex PCR, and the TCRdb table lists in-frame clones only, not all of them. Here the sample spans tens of thousands of clones, around 86% being singletons. Sequenced input: peripheral blood. The receptors stem from a man aged 50-60 years in a cohort sampled during active COVID-19. Both conserved end residues are trimmed from each CDR3. Each record gives: V gene, CDR3 protein.

TRBV24-1,ATSDGQGYGYT
TRBV19,ASSMEEGSYGYT
TRBV5-8,ASSLYGQVNEKLF
TRBV30,AWRGTGSNQPQH
TRBV7-8,ASSLGQGAGELF
TRBV27,ASSPEDRGYNSPLH
TRBV12-3/TRBV12-4,ASSRGQKSQQY
TRBV29-1,SVRESGEDTQY
TRBV2,ASSERFLGGGYQPQH
TRBV6-1,ASSEHGTSPLRGYT
TRBV6-6,ASSYSDSPGY
TRBV7-9,ASRSWYRETQY
TRBV15,ATSRDQMGASNQPQH
TRBV7-9,ASSSPVTFQETQY
TRBV19,ASSISSGGIYEQY
TRBV9,ASSHGLYNEQF
TRBV24-1,ATSDSGAGNTEAF
TRBV6-2/TRBV6-3,ASSYSNYRATSSDEAF
TRBV28,ASSPGTSGTRDTQY
TRBV6-2/TRBV6-3,ASSYGPGTSDGEQY
TRBV9,ASSVEGQAPGELF
TRBV4-1,ASSDGTSREQY
TRBV28,ASSSYNYSPLH
TRBV4-3,ASSYTTSGETYEQY
TRBV27,ASSLSIGRTYEQY
TRBV12-3/TRBV12-4,ASRPGTGIEQY
TRBV7-9,ASSIGSTWRGYGYT
TRBV29-1,SVPLAGLYNEQF
TRBV1,TSSQISTSGSLYNEQF
TRBV7-9,ASSPLTGGEAKLF
TRBV7-6,ASSPSGLSSYEQY
TRBV9,ASSVDLTGELF